The 4 T cell receptor beta chains presented below share a single source sample, sequenced in a study of regulatory T cells in long-lasting Graves disease. Combining iRepertoire HTBI primers with Arm-PCR of CDR3 regions, the authors built TCR beta libraries. TCRdb redid the calling of the multiplex PCR reads with MiXCR, one entry per CDR3 protein. The sample shows hundreds of thousands of distinct CDR3 sequences, around 17% of them seen only once. Time point given: newly diagnosed GD, antithyroid drugs for less than 3 months. RNA from PBMCs was the source of the TCR library. This same sample was also part of a study on T cells in Graves' hyperthyroidism and ophthalmopathy.

The sample in question was peripheral blood mononuclear cells (PBMCs), obtained at new diagnosis, from a patient treated with antithyroid drugs. Receptors originate from a young woman with Graves disease.

The chain carries TRBV7-9 and TRBJ1-1; D call uncertain. The CDR3 is 15 residues long. The germline V gene encodes CDR1 SEHNR and CDR2 FQNEAQ (reference sequence). Trimming shortened V by 2 bases and J by 3 bases, and 13 bases separated the two germline ends. CDR3 region: CASSLWERSDTEAFF. CDR3 sequence (DNA): TGTGCCAGCAGCTTATGGGAGAGGAGCGACACTGAAGCTTTCTTT. The full variable domain, rest sourced from reference TRBV7-9 and TRBJ1-1, is DTGVSQNPRHKITKRGQNVTFRCDPISEHNRLYWYRQTLGQGPEFLTYFQNEAQLEKSRLLSDRFSAERPKGSFSTLEIQRTEQGDSAMYLCASSLWERSDTEAFFGQGTRLTVV.

This clonotype was seen at least ten times. The chain links TRBV5-1 to TRBJ2-7, with unresolved D. V lost 4 bases, J lost 0 bases, and 8 bases lay in between. The germline CDR1 and CDR2 sequences are SGHRS and YFSETQ. The CDR3 loop spans 13 amino acids. CDR3: CASSPLDSYEQYF. The CDR3 nucleotides read TGCGCCAGCAGCCCTTTGGACTCCTACGAGCAGTACTTC.

There are many counts of this clonotype. This chain uses TRBV11-2 with TRBJ1-2; 7 nucleotides align to TRBD1. The J segment lost 4 bases and the V segment lost 5 bases, leaving 4 bases of the junction unmatched. The CDR3 is made up of 13 amino acids. Per the germline V gene, CDR1 is SGHAT and CDR2 is FQNNGV. The CDR3 region has the DNA TGTGCCAGCAGCCGGGGACAGATCTATGGCTACACCTTC. Translating gives CASSRGQIYGYTF.

The J gene is TRBJ2-4, the V gene TRBV28; no clear D gene. Between the trimmed V and J ends, which lost 6 bases and 1 base, there was a span of 10 bases. The length of the CDR3 is 14 residues. Germline CDR1 and CDR2: MDHEN and SYDVKM. The CDR3 region has the DNA TGTGCCAGCAGCCCCCCTTTGGCCAAAAACATTCAGTACTTC. This encodes CASSPPLAKNIQYF.